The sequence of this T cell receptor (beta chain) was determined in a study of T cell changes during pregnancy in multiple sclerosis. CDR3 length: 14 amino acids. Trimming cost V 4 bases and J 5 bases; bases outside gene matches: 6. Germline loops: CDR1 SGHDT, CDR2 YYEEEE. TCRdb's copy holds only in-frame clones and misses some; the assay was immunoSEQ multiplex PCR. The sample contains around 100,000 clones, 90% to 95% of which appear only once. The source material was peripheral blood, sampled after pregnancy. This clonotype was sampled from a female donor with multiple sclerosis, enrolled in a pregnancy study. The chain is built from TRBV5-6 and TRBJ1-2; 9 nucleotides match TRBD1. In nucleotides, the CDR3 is TGTGCCAGCAGCATCGACAGGGGGGGGTATGGCTACACCTTC. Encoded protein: CASSIDRGGYGYTF.